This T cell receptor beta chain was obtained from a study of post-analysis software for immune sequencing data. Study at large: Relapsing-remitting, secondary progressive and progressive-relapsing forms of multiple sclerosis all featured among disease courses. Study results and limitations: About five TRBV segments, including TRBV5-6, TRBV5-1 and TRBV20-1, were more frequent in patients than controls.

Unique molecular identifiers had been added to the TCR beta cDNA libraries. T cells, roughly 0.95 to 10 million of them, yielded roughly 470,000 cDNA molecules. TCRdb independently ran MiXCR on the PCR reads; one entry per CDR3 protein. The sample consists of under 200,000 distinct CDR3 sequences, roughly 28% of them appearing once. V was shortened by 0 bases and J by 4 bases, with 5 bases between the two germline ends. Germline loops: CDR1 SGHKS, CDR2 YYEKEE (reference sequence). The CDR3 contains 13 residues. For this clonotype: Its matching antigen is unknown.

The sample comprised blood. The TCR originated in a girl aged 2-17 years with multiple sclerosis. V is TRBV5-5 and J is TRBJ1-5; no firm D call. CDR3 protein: CASSLGKNQPQHF. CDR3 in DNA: TGTGCCAGCAGCTTGGGGAAGAATCAGCCCCAGCATTTT.